A single sample is the source of the 31 T cell receptor beta chains below, sequenced in a study of neoadjuvant anti-PD-1 for oral cavity cancer. Measured with immunoSEQ multiplex PCR; TCRdb has only the in-frame clones, and not every one. This table has tens of thousands of clones, 45% appearing once. Noted time point: after neoadjuvant nivolumab, at surgical resection. The specimen was tumor tissue, collected after nivolumab (anti-PD-1) treatment. The receptor set was obtained from a person aged 40 to 85 with oral cavity squamous cell carcinoma.

The rearrangement uses TRBV7-2 and TRBJ2-3, with 11 positions matching TRBD2. V shed 1 base, J shed 4 bases, and the junction held 10 bases outside the gene matches. Per the germline V gene, CDR1 is SGHTA and CDR2 is FQGNSA. The CDR3 is 18 residues long. The CDR3 sequence: CASSLEWPGLAAADTQYF. The CDR3 DNA sequence: TGTGCCAGCAGCTTAGAATGGCCGGGACTAGCGGCCGCAGATACGCAGTATTTT.

The chain couples TRBV25-1 to TRBJ2-1; 7 bases line up with TRBD2. V lost 3 bases, J lost 1 base, and 3 bases stayed unmatched. CDR1 MGHDK and CDR2 SYGVNS come from the germline V gene. The CDR3 is 15 residues long. The CDR3 DNA is TGTGCCAGCAGTGACAGCGGGGTTTCCTACAATGAGCAGTTCTTC. Its protein is CASSDSGVSYNEQFF.

Ten or more counts support this clone. One junction end does not reproduce the germline sequence, and a read error may be involved. This rearrangement joins TRBV5-5 to TRBJ2-5; no firm D call. This CDR3 is built from 13 residues. Germline CDR1 SGHKS, CDR2 YYEKEE (reference sequence). CDR3 coding DNA: TGTGCCAGCAGTTTGGGAATCCAAGAGACCCAGTACTTC. This codes for CASSLGIQETQYF.

With respect to this clone: The same CDR3 is also encoded by other DNA sequences in this sample. The J gene is TRBJ2-2, the V gene TRBV5-1; D not resolved. Germline V gene sequence: CDR1 SGHRS, CDR2 YFSETQ. V dropped 0 bases and J dropped 1 base, with 4 bases sitting between them. The CDR3 runs to 14 residues. CDR3 sequence (DNA): TGCGCCAGCAGCTTGGGCCAGAACACCGGGGAGCTGTTTTTT. As protein: CASSLGQNTGELFF.

The table lists this clone with a few counts. The chain is built from TRBV5-6 and TRBJ1-1, with D tentatively TRBD1 (6 bases). Trimming took 4 bases from V and 1 from J, leaving 17 bases between them. The CDR3 length is 16 residues. Germline V lookup: CDR1 SGHDT, CDR2 YYEEEE. The CDR3 DNA sequence: TGTGCCAGCAGCAGCCGAAGGACAGTCAGGAACACTGAAGCTTTCTTT. This encodes CASSSRRTVRNTEAFF.

This CDR3 reads CASSEDGEKLFF. The CDR3 DNA follows: TGCGCCAGCAGTGAGGATGGGGAAAAACTGTTTTTT. The chain is built from TRBV10-2 and TRBJ1-4; D uncertain. Trimming cost V 2 bases and J 8 bases, with 6 bases left between them. The CDR3 covers 12 residues. Germline CDR1 and CDR2: WSHSY and SAAADI.

This clone was counted at least ten times. The rearrangement links TRBV7-2 to TRBJ2-1, with 9 bases lining up with TRBD1. Germline V lookup: CDR1 SGHTA, CDR2 FQGNSA. The V and J ends lost 5 bases and 16 bases, in that order; junction bases with no gene match: 9. The CDR3 extends over 12 amino acids. The CDR3 DNA is TGTGCCAGCAGCGCAGACAGGGGGGTGGTATTCTTC. It encodes CASSADRGVVFF. Looking up the rest from reference TRBV7-2 and TRBJ2-1 gives the full variable domain: GAGVSQSPSNKVTEKGKDVELRCDPISGHTALYWYRQSLGQGLEFLIYFQGNSAPDKSGLPSDRFSAERTGGSVSTLTIQRTQQEDSAVYLCASSADRGVVFFGPGTRLTVL.

V usage is TRBV6-5 and J usage is TRBJ1-1; D not resolved. Per the germline V gene, CDR1 is MNHEY and CDR2 is SVGAGI. The CDR3 totals 14 residues. Trimming shortened V by 5 bases and J by 8 bases, and 18 bases separated the two germline ends. Here the CDR3 DNA reads TGTGCCAGCAGTCACATCATCCCCGACCCCGAAGCTTTCTTT. Its protein is CASSHIIPDPEAFF.

This chain uses TRBV5-4 with TRBJ2-1, with 7 bases matching TRBD1. There are 14 residues in the CDR3. The germline V gene encodes CDR1 SGHNT and CDR2 YYREEE (reference sequence). V shed 0 bases and J 5 bases; nucleotides not matched to a gene: 2. CDR3 protein: CASSLDRGNNEQFF. The CDR3, as DNA: TGTGCCAGCAGCTTGGACAGGGGAAACAATGAGCAGTTCTTC.

The CDR3 DNA follows: TGTGCCAGCAGTGTCGACGGGACATGGGGTGGAAATGAGCAGTTCTTC. Translating gives CASSVDGTWGGNEQFF. The chain uses TRBV6-1 and TRBJ2-1; TRBD1 is a possible D gene (6 bases). This CDR3 has 16 residues. V was clipped by 4 bases and J by 7 bases, with 20 bases between them. Germline CDR1 reads MNHNS; CDR2 reads SASEGT.

The chain joins TRBV2 to TRBJ1-5; the D is unclear. The CDR3 is made up of 14 amino acids. Trimming left V 1 base short and J 3 bases short, with 7 bases between. Germline values: CDR1 SNHLY, CDR2 FYNNEI. The DNA of the CDR3 is TGTGCCAGCAGTGAAGAGACCTACAATCAGCCCCAGCATTTT. Residues: CASSEETYNQPQHF.

Only a few counts were recorded for this clone. This chain connects TRBV7-2 to TRBJ1-2, with TRBD1 as a possible D gene (5 bases). Germline values: CDR1 SGHTA, CDR2 FQGNSA. V lost 0 bases and J lost 4, with 18 bases in between. The CDR3 has 17 amino acids. As DNA, the CDR3 is TGTGCCAGCAGCTTAGCGTCCCCCAGGGCGGACTCCTATGGCTACACCTTC. It specifies CASSLASPRADSYGYTF.

V gene TRBV5-1 combines with J gene TRBJ2-2; 10 positions match TRBD1. The CDR3 is 16 residues long. J was trimmed by 2 bases and V by 4 bases; bases with no gene match: 5. Germline CDR1 SGHRS, CDR2 YFSETQ. CDR3: CASSPTGGLNTGELFF. DNA for the CDR3: TGCGCCAGCAGCCCGACAGGGGGCCTTAACACCGGGGAGCTGTTTTTT.

The chain carries TRBV27 and TRBJ2-7; 11 bases are shared with TRBD2. With 2 bases clipped from V and 5 bases from J, the junction kept 11 bases outside the gene matches. This CDR3 has 17 amino acids. Germline V gene sequence: CDR1 MNHEY, CDR2 SMNVEV (reference sequence). The CDR3 here is CASSLRNSGGALNEQYF. The CDR3 DNA follows: TGTGCCAGCAGTTTACGTAATAGCGGGGGGGCATTGAACGAGCAGTACTTC.

This clone is deemed medium-sized. The chain couples TRBV28 to TRBJ2-7, with 12 positions matching TRBD1. J gave up 6 bases and V 5 bases, and 8 bases lay outside the gene matches. Germline V gives CDR1 MDHEN, CDR2 SYDVKM. The CDR3 totals 15 residues. The CDR3 DNA is TGTGCCAGCAGTCCCGGGGGGACAGGGGGCTCCGAGCAGTACTTC. Residues: CASSPGGTGGSEQYF.

Only a few counts were recorded for this clone. J is TRBJ2-6 and V is TRBV27; D might be TRBD1 (6 bases). V lost 1 base and J lost 0, with 13 bases in between. Germline values: CDR1 MNHEY, CDR2 SMNVEV (reference sequence). There are 18 residues in the CDR3. The DNA of the CDR3 is TGTGCCAGCAGTTTATACTCGGGACACTACTCTGGGGCCAACGTCCTGACTTTC. It is translated as CASSLYSGHYSGANVLTF.

This chain joins TRBV5-4 and TRBJ2-1; the D is unclear. Germline assignment: CDR1 SGHNT and CDR2 YYREEE (reference sequence). The CDR3 has 17 residues. V lost 0 bases to trimming and J lost 5 bases, with 18 bases between them. This CDR3 reads CASSLGHRNPGNNEQFF. CDR3 nucleotide sequence: TGTGCCAGCAGCTTGGGACACCGCAACCCTGGCAACAATGAGCAGTTCTTC.

This clone was observed once. The rearrangement uses TRBV19 and TRBJ2-7; 7 nucleotides line up with TRBD1. V trimming: 0 bases; J trimming: 4 bases; junction bases outside the gene matches: 9. CDR1 is LNHDA and CDR2 is SQIVND in the germline V gene (reference sequence). CDR3 length: 16 residues. The CDR3 loop is CASSIEDRPRIYEQYF. CDR3 bases: TGTGCCAGTAGTATAGAGGACAGGCCCCGTATATACGAGCAGTACTTC. Based on the CDR3 plus reference TRBV19 and TRBJ2-7, the full variable domain is DGGITQSPKYLFRKEGQNVTLSCEQNLNHDAMYWYRQDPGQGLRLIYYSQIVNDFQKGDIAEGYSVSREKKESFPLTVTSAQKNPTAFYLCASSIEDRPRIYEQYFGPGTRLTVT.

This clone appeared a few times. The chain has TRBV5-8 and TRBJ2-1; 8 nucleotides align to TRBD1. The germline V gene encodes CDR1 SGHTS and CDR2 YDEGEE. V shed 0 bases and J 9 bases; nucleotides not matched to a gene: 5. The CDR3 extends over 14 amino acids. The CDR3: CASSLGGRGPEQFF. The CDR3 coding sequence is TGTGCCAGCAGCTTGGGGGGCAGGGGGCCTGAGCAGTTCTTC.

This chain uses TRBV18 with TRBJ2-7; possibly TRBD1 for D (5 bases). CDR3 length: 13 amino acids. From germline, CDR1 is KGHSH and CDR2 LQKENI. V was trimmed by 0 bases and J by 6 bases, leaving 9 bases between them. DNA for the CDR3: TGTGCCAGCTCACCACCGACAGAGCCCGAGCAGTACTTC. Translation gives CASSPPTEPEQYF.

This clone appeared a few times. The chain has TRBV30 and TRBJ2-1, with TRBD2 matching over 9 bases. The length of the CDR3 is 15 residues. Germline V gene sequence: CDR1 GTSNPN, CDR2 SVGIG (reference sequence). J gave up 8 bases and V 4 bases, and 12 bases lay outside the gene matches. As DNA, the CDR3 is TGTGCCTGGACTATGGGAAGCGGGGGGTGGGATGAGCAGTTCTTC. It specifies CAWTMGSGGWDEQFF. Full variable domain (missing parts from reference TRBV30 and TRBJ2-1): SQTIHQWPATLVQPVGSPLSLECTVEGTSNPNLYWYRQAAGRGLQLLFYSVGIGQISSEVPQNLSASRPQDRQFILSSKKLLLSDSGFYLCAWTMGSGGWDEQFFGPGTRLTVL.

The chain combines TRBV11-2 with TRBJ2-5; 10 bases fit TRBD2. The CDR3 loop spans 16 amino acids. The trim removed 8 bases at V and 2 bases at J, leaving 11 bases unmatched. Germline assignment: CDR1 SGHAT and CDR2 FQNNGV. This CDR3 is CASSGGAGGIQETQYF. CDR3 in DNA: TGTGCCAGCTCCGGGGGAGCGGGGGGGATACAAGAGACCCAGTACTTC.

V is TRBV9 and J is TRBJ2-7, with 9 bases matching TRBD2. Per germline, CDR1 SGDLS and CDR2 YYNGEE. Trimming cost V 4 bases and J 0 bases; bases outside gene matches: 5. The CDR3 consists of 15 residues. The DNA of the CDR3 is TGTGCCAGCAGCCCCGCGGGGGGGTTCTCCTACGAGCAGTACTTC. Protein: CASSPAGGFSYEQYF. The full variable domain, in which reference TRBV9 and TRBJ2-7 provide the parts outside the CDR3, is DSGVTQTPKHLITATGQRVTLRCSPRSGDLSVYWYQQSLDQGLQFLIQYYNGEERAKGNILERFSAQQFPDLHSELNLSSLELGDSALYFCASSPAGGFSYEQYFGPGTRLTVT.

This clone is medium-sized within its sample. V usage is TRBV19 and J usage is TRBJ1-2; 10 positions match TRBD1. The J segment lost 5 bases and the V segment lost 7 bases, leaving 7 bases of the junction unmatched. The CDR3 consists of 14 residues. The germline V gene encodes CDR1 LNHDA and CDR2 SQIVND (reference sequence). The DNA of the CDR3 is TGTGCCAGTACCCCGGACAGGGGGTATTATGGCTACACCTTC. It yields the protein CASTPDRGYYGYTF.

This clone was picked up a small number of times. The chain combines TRBV10-3 with TRBJ1-1, with 7 bases lining up with TRBD1. Per germline, CDR1 ENHRY and CDR2 SYGVKD. The CDR3 spans 14 residues. V was pared by 0 bases and J by 4 bases, with 2 bases of the junction left unmatched. CDR3 protein: CAISESRGPTEAFF. The CDR3 coding sequence is TGTGCCATCAGTGAGTCAAGGGGGCCCACTGAAGCTTTCTTT.

The chain joins TRBV7-9 to TRBJ2-5; D may be TRBD2 (6 bases). CDR1 is SEHNR and CDR2 is FQNEAQ in the germline V gene (reference sequence). The CDR3 has 13 residues. V was pared by 2 bases and J by 5 bases, with 9 bases between. CDR3 residues: CASSLSGGETQYF. CDR3 bases: TGTGCCAGCAGCTTATCCGGGGGTGAGACCCAGTACTTC.

This clone was counted at least ten times. The genes are TRBV6-1 and TRBJ2-4; D remains unclear. V gave up 3 bases and J gave up 5 bases, with 8 bases separating them. CDR3 length: 13 residues. Germline loops: CDR1 MNHNS, CDR2 SASEGT. The CDR3 sequence: CASSDSSENIQYF. Here the CDR3 DNA reads TGTGCCAGCAGTGATTCTAGTGAAAACATTCAGTACTTC.

This clone occurred a few times. The chain links TRBV10-3 to TRBJ2-6; D may be TRBD2 (5 bases). Trimming stripped 8 bases from V and 2 bases from J, with 16 bases between. Germline CDR1 and CDR2: ENHRY and SYGVKD. CDR3 size: 16 residues. CDR3 DNA: TGTGCCATCGGGTTCCCCGGAGGTCCTGGGGCCAACGTCCTGACTTTC. This sequence encodes CAIGFPGGPGANVLTF.

This clone was seen only a few times. The CDR3: CASSQWGRAYEQYF. The CDR3 DNA is TGCGCCAGCAGCCAATGGGGCAGGGCCTACGAGCAGTACTTC. The chain links TRBV4-3 to TRBJ2-7; D is possibly TRBD1 (5 bases). Germline V lookup: CDR1 LGHNA, CDR2 YSLEER. Trimming cost V 2 bases and J 2 bases, with 10 bases left between them. This CDR3 is built from 14 residues.

Concerning this clone: The junction departs from the called germline gene at one end, perhaps through a read error. Other DNA sequences from this sample encode an identical CDR3 as well. The chain combines TRBV5-1 with TRBJ2-5, with D uncertain. CDR1 and CDR2 (germline): SGHRS, YFSETQ. CDR3 length: 13 amino acids. This CDR3 is CASSFNFAETQYF. The DNA of the CDR3 is TGTGCCAGCAGCTTCAACTTTGCCGAGACCCAGTACTTC.

This clone has a count of ten or more. The chain carries TRBV11-3 and TRBJ2-1; D ambiguous. The V and J ends lost 1 base and 0 bases respectively, with 7 bases between them. In germline, CDR1 is SGHNT, CDR2 YENEEA. The CDR3 covers 15 residues. CDR3 sequence reads: CASSLGYSSYNEQFF. In nucleotides, the CDR3 is TGTGCCAGCAGCTTAGGGTATAGCTCCTACAATGAGCAGTTCTTC.